The sequence of this T cell receptor beta chain was determined in a study of shared clonotypes between healthy human individuals. The table lists this clone with a count of one. The J segment lost 0 bases and the V segment lost 1 base, leaving 9 bases of the junction unmatched. The CDR3 is 18 amino acids. In germline, CDR1 is SGHTA, CDR2 FQGTGA. Per the original data handling: Filtering differed because ImmunoSEQ produced junction-only sequences that carried no quality scores. Sequencing used immunoSEQ multiplex PCR; TCRdb keeps in-frame clones, though not all of them. That table gives V, J and clone size, and the DNA gave D and trimming. The data show over 2 million clones, roughly 94% seen once.

The genes are TRBV7-3 and TRBJ2-3; TRBD2 aligns across 8 bases. What was sequenced was naive CD4+ T cells sorted from blood. Regarding subset: CD45RA+ positively selected. This clonotype originated in a man between 18 and 29 years old in good health. CDR3 sequence reads: CASSLIRASGGSTDTQYF. CDR3 DNA: TGTGCCAGCAGCTTAATTCGAGCGAGCGGGGGCAGCACAGATACGCAGTATTTT.